This T cell receptor beta chain appears in the sequencing data of a study of PD-L1 blockade in urothelial cancer. Study context: Researchers found blood samples held a median of 141,255 T cells.

Clones were read by immunoSEQ multiplex PCR, and TCRdb kept only the in-frame ones, dropping some. There are some 76,000 clones in the sample; roughly nine tenths occur only once, and roughly 3.2% lies in the top ten. The CDR3 sequence is 13 residues long. Germline CDR1 and CDR2: MNHEY and SVGAGI. The V and J ends lost 6 bases and 8 bases respectively, with 13 bases between them. This clone came up once. This chain uses TRBV6-5 with TRBJ2-2; no clear D. The TCR comes from a man aged 55 to 69 with urothelial cancer. The specimen comprised PBMCs, sampled around atezolizumab (anti-PD-L1) treatment. CDR3 in DNA: TGTGCCAGCAGCCCTCAGGTGTCTGGGGAGCTGTTTTTT. This gives the protein CASSPQVSGELFF.